This T cell receptor (beta chain) was obtained from a study of blood T cell repertoires in COVID-19. Study as a whole: The study drew acute and convalescent COVID-19 samples from the United States, Italy and Spain. Sources were T cells, B-cell-depleted T cells, or PBMCs; the material itself was cDNA or gDNA.

CDR3 length: 15 residues. V shed 4 bases and J 4 bases; nucleotides not matched to a gene: 6. Germline lookup yields CDR1 SGHTA and CDR2 FQGTGA. A single count supports this clone. Libraries were prepared by immunoSEQ multiplex PCR; TCRdb keeps only in-frame clonotypes and omits some of them. The sample carries roughly 52,000 clones, 70% to 90% recorded once. Sample: peripheral blood. The clonotype originates from a human donor in a cohort sampled during active COVID-19. The chain links TRBV7-3 to TRBJ2-7, with 11 bases fitting TRBD2. The CDR3 DNA is TGTGCCAGCAGCTCTGAAGGGACTAGCGGTTACGAGCAGTACTTC. It specifies CASSSEGTSGYEQYF.